This TCR beta chain was documented in a study of blood T cell repertoires in COVID-19 (dated by TCRdb to about 2020). A note on the overall study: Collaborator samples came from the United States, Italy and Spain and covered acute and convalescent phases of COVID-19. Samples were obtained from the ongoing ImmuneRACE study (first 160 participants) and from over 1,000 subjects provided by 6 global collaborators. Where available, HLA class I and class II types were taken from metadata supplied by the sample provider and were not determined by assay-based typing. The material from the prospective study consisted of cDNA or gDNA derived from T cells, B-cell-depleted T cells, or PBMCs. Sample metadata almost always included a de-identified subject ID, COVID-19 status, age in years and sex. The dataset comprised deeply sampled blood TCRbeta repertoires from subjects exposed to, actively infected with, or recovered from COVID-19. The repertoires were released in a freely available public database intended as a resource for research on the immune response to SARS-CoV-2.

The CDR3, cysteine through phenylalanine, is 13 amino acids long. Only CDR3 DNA remains: 39 bases, in frame from the first base. V ends up 8 bases short and J 3 bases short, with an unmatched junction base count of 4. TCRbeta CDR3 regions were amplified from genomic DNA by means of the immunoSEQ Assay, a bias-controlled multiplex PCR. For the original study's pipeline: Within the assay, amplification of reference gene primers was used to estimate how many nucleated cells each sample contained. To quantify the absolute abundance of each unique TCRbeta CDR3 rearrangement, sequence reads were collapsed and filtered. For each sample, productive Simpson clonality was calculated as the square root of Simpson's diversity index over productive rearrangements. This immuneACCESS table, as held by TCRdb, lists in-frame sequences with V and J called but not all clones. Of the missing ones, under half trace to an unresolved V gene in checked studies; the others have no known cause. The DNA gave D and trimming, while V, J and clone size come from that table. This sample lists some 300,000 clones; about nine tenths were detected once. Roughly 5.9% of the sample is held by the ten biggest clonotypes.

At one collaborating source in Seattle, patients were enrolled during active infection and were followed longitudinally through the course of disease. Collaborating institutions collected whole blood in K2EDTA tubes following their own protocols. For TCRbeta analysis, collaborators shipped samples as frozen whole blood, isolated PBMCs, or DNA extracted from either of those sample types. What the research found in general, with its limitations: The amount of clinical and demographic metadata varied by source and participant and was provided uncurated.

Only one count was recorded for this clone. What antigen it recognizes has not been identified. No quality values exist for individual bases; no much larger clone is one base distant. The sequenced sample was peripheral blood. This clonotype originated in a woman in her forties or fifties with COVID-19, enrolled during active disease. The chain is encoded by TRBV12-3 or TRBV12-4 joined to TRBJ1-3; TRBD1 aligns with 7 central bases. CDR3 region: CASDTGDGNTIYF. The nucleotide sequence is TGTGCCAGCGATACAGGGGATGGAAACACCATATATTTT.